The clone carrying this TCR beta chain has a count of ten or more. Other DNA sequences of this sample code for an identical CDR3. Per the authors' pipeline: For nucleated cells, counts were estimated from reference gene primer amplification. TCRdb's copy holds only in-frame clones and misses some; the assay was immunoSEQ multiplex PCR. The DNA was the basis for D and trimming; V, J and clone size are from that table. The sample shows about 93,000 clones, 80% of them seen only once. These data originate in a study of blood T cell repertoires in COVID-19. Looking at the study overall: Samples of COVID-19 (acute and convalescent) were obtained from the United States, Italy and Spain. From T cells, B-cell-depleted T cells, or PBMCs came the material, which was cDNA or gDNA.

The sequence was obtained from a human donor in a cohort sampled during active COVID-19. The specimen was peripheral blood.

CDR3 protein: CATSRAGVGTEAFF. The CDR3 DNA reads TGTGCCACCAGCAGAGCAGGGGTAGGCACTGAAGCTTTCTTT. The genes are TRBV15 and TRBJ1-1; weak D call: TRBD1 (6 bases). V lost 1 base and J 4 bases, leaving 10 bases between the germline ends. Germline CDR1 and CDR2: LNHNV and YYDKDF (reference sequence). The CDR3 is made up of 14 amino acids.